The 10 T cell receptor beta chains reported below all come from one sample, sequenced in a study of cytomegalovirus exposure and HLA in healthy donors. PCR involved 60 Vbeta and 13 Jbeta primers. Generated by immunoSEQ multiplex PCR, the TCRdb table keeps only in-frame clones and is missing some. The sample lists around 67,000 clones, 75% to 80% occurring once. Sequenced material: PBMCs. The receptors were sampled from a man between 18 and 35 years old in good health and CMV-seropositive.

The chain has TRBV28 and TRBJ2-3, with TRBD1 identical over 8 bases. Germline assignment: CDR1 MDHEN and CDR2 SYDVKM. The CDR3 sequence is 15 residues long. Trimming cost V 7 bases and J 4 bases; bases outside gene matches: 10. The CDR3 loop is CASKKRDRRADTQYF. In DNA, the CDR3 is TGTGCCAGCAAAAAGAGGGACAGGCGAGCAGATACGCAGTATTTT.

The V and J genes are TRBV18 and TRBJ2-2, with no clear D. CDR3 length: 14 residues. Trimming took 4 bases from V and 3 from J, leaving 9 bases between them. Germline loops: CDR1 KGHSH, CDR2 LQKENI. CDR3 nucleotide sequence: TGTGCCAGCTCACTTACGTCGGACACCGGGGAGCTGTTTTTT. This translates into CASSLTSDTGELFF.

The J gene is TRBJ2-7, the V gene TRBV4-2; 10 bases match TRBD2. The ends lost 1 base at V and 4 bases at J; junction bases unmatched: 7. CDR3 size: 16 residues. CDR1 is LGHNA and CDR2 is YNFKEQ in the germline V gene. CDR3 in amino acids: CASSQGSTSGIYEQYF. The CDR3 nucleotides read TGTGCCAGCAGCCAAGGCAGTACTAGCGGGATTTACGAGCAGTACTTC.

A few counts support this clone. This sequence joins TRBV9 and TRBJ2-2; D might be TRBD1 (6 bases). The CDR3 is made up of 15 amino acids. Per germline, CDR1 SGDLS and CDR2 YYNGEE. Trimming shortened V by 1 base and J by 3 bases, and 10 bases separated the two germline ends. CDR3 coding DNA: TGTGCCAGCAGCGTAAAGCAGGGGTACACCGGGGAGCTGTTTTTT. Its translation: CASSVKQGYTGELFF. Variable domain in full (rest from reference TRBV9 and TRBJ2-2): DSGVTQTPKHLITATGQRVTLRCSPRSGDLSVYWYQQSLDQGLQFLIQYYNGEERAKGNILERFSAQQFPDLHSELNLSSLELGDSALYFCASSVKQGYTGELFFGEGSRLTVL.

This rearrangement joins TRBV5-1 to TRBJ1-1; TRBD1 is a possible D gene (6 bases). V shed 4 bases and J shed 8 bases, with 12 bases lying between them. The CDR3 is 12 amino acids. Germline CDR1 reads SGHRS; CDR2 reads YFSETQ. The CDR3 sequence: CASSLGTREAFF. Written as DNA, the CDR3 is TGCGCCAGCAGCCTAGGGACACGCGAAGCTTTCTTT.

This clone was recorded once. The V and J genes are TRBV19 and TRBJ1-1; D gene uncertain. V gave up 5 bases and J gave up 6 bases, with 16 bases separating them. The CDR3 length is 14 residues. Looked up from germline, CDR1 is LNHDA and CDR2 is SQIVND (reference sequence). CDR3 region: CASSLRSGSPEAFF. CDR3 DNA: TGTGCCAGTAGTTTGAGGTCTGGTTCTCCTGAAGCTTTCTTT.

The chain joins TRBV6-6 to TRBJ2-1; 7 bases are a match to TRBD1. With V trimmed by 2 bases and J by 12 bases, 4 bases remained unmatched. The CDR3 is 12 residues long. Germline values: CDR1 MNHNY, CDR2 SVGAGI (reference sequence). The CDR3, as DNA: TGTGCCAGCAGTTACACAGGGGTGGGGCAGTTCTTC. This codes for CASSYTGVGQFF.

The V call is TRBV7-9, the J call TRBJ2-7; 7 positions match TRBD1. V shed 5 bases and J 5 bases; nucleotides not matched to a gene: 9. The CDR3 consists of 14 residues. The V gene's germline CDR1 is SEHNR and CDR2 FQNEAQ (reference sequence). The CDR3: CASSPPDRANEQYF. The CDR3 DNA is TGTGCCAGCAGCCCTCCCGACAGGGCTAACGAGCAGTACTTC.

The chain combines TRBV29-1 with TRBJ2-3; no firm D call. Germline values: CDR1 SQVTM, CDR2 ANQGSEA. This CDR3 is built from 15 residues. V was trimmed by 1 base and J by 0 bases, leaving 11 bases between them. The CDR3 loop reads CSVEGAQLSTDTQYF. The CDR3 bases are TGCAGCGTTGAAGGGGCACAATTAAGCACAGATACGCAGTATTTT.

The V gene is TRBV5-4, the J gene TRBJ2-7, with 8 nucleotides matching TRBD2. The CDR3 length is 16 residues. V was clipped by 3 bases and J by 6 bases; unmatched bases: 14. Germline V gene data show CDR1 as SGHNT and CDR2 as YYREEE (reference sequence). In nucleotides, the CDR3 is TGTGCCAGCAGCTGGGGCCACCTAGCGGGTTCTAGCGAGCAGTACTTC. Amino acids: CASSWGHLAGSSEQYF.